This T cell receptor (beta chain) is drawn from a study of beta chain features in type 1 diabetes. Overall study results and limits: People with Type 1 diabetes carried modestly yet significantly shorter TCRB CDR3s in all four CD4+ subsets. Type 1 diabetes patients showed fewer insertions and more deletions at VDJ junctions.

Via CD45RO/CCR7/CD25/CD127/CD95/CD27, cells of the CD4+ naive, central memory, regulatory and stem cell-like memory subsets were sorted. V dropped 3 bases and J dropped 0; count of bases not matched to a gene: 3. CDR3 size: 15 residues. Germline V gene sequence: CDR1 SGHRS, CDR2 YFSETQ. The sequenced template was cDNA made from the entire isolated RNA. The data were produced by immunoSEQ multiplex PCR, yet TCRdb's version contains in-frame clones alone and is incomplete. The data hold 600,000 to 700,000 clones, with 9.5% to 15% observed a single time. As to this clone: The antigen is undetermined.

The receptor's source is a man aged 25 to 45 with type 1 diabetes. The chain carries TRBV5-1 and TRBJ2-3, with 8 nucleotides matching TRBD2. The sample taken for sequencing was naive CD4+ T cells from blood. The CDR3 here is CASSSSGFSTDTQYF. The CDR3 DNA reads TGCGCCAGCAGCTCTAGCGGGTTTAGCACAGATACGCAGTATTTT.